This T cell receptor beta chain was sequenced for a study of regulatory T cells in long-lasting Graves disease. General study points: Persistent patients had a count of shared public clonotypes (about 2,700) that exceeded that of new patients (around 1,000).

As regards this clonotype: Its antigen is still unknown.

This CDR3 contains 14 residues. The ends were cut back, 6 bases at V and 2 bases at J, with 13 bases in the middle. Germline V gene data show CDR1 as MNHEY and CDR2 as SVGEGT. iRepertoire HTBI primers and Arm-PCR of CDR3 regions built TCR beta libraries. From the multiplex PCR reads, TCRdb called clonotypes with MiXCR, one entry per CDR3 protein. The sample has about 430,000 distinct CDR3 sequences; about 15% are singletons. Sample time point: newly diagnosed GD, antithyroid drugs for less than 3 months. Following extraction of RNA from PBMCs, that RNA was used to make the TCR library. These data were also reused for a study on T cells in Graves' hyperthyroidism and ophthalmopathy.

The starting material was peripheral blood mononuclear cells (PBMCs), obtained at new diagnosis, from a patient treated with antithyroid drugs. This TCR came from a woman aged 40 to 50 with Graves disease. V and J are TRBV6-2 or TRBV6-3 and TRBJ1-2; D is possibly TRBD1 (5 bases). As DNA, the CDR3 is TGTGCCAGCAGAACCCGAACAGGAAACTATGGCTACACCTTC. Translation: CASRTRTGNYGYTF.